The 26 T cell receptor beta chains below were found in one sample sequenced in a study of T cell repertoires in cytomegalovirus infection. Their cognate antigens are unknown. MiXCR, run by TCRdb on the reads, gives a single entry per CDR3 protein. The repertoire holds about 150,000 distinct CDR3 sequences, with more than 30% as singletons. The sequences come from CD8+ T cells from cultured PBMCs, collected from culture after CMV antigen stimulation. Receptor source: a human donor in good health (CMV status not recorded). Some clones in this sample may be carry-over from other donors' samples.

In its sample, this clonotype was seen once. This likely comes from a read error, as the CDR3 has no conserved phenylalanine or tryptophan at its end. The chain carries TRBV20-1 and TRBJ2-1; 8 positions match TRBD2. Germline V gene sequence: CDR1 DFQATT, CDR2 SNEGSKA (reference sequence). V lost 5 bases, J lost 1 base, and 7 bases stayed unmatched. The CDR3 totals 15 residues. As DNA, the CDR3 is TGCAGTGCTGACGGGGTAGCGGGGTCCTACAATGAGCAGTTCTTA. Protein: CSADGVAGSYNEQFL.

This clonotype was found a few times. This chain joins TRBV6-5 and TRBJ2-1; possibly TRBD2 for D (6 bases). The germline V gene has CDR1 MNHEY and CDR2 SVGAGI. The CDR3 is 11 amino acids. The germline V and J ends were trimmed by 10 bases and 3 bases, with 7 bases remaining between them. CDR3 sequence: CATGDYNEQFF. The CDR3 DNA follows: TGTGCCACGGGAGACTACAATGAGCAGTTCTTC.

The chain couples TRBV5-6 to TRBJ2-5; 9 nucleotides agree with TRBD2. This CDR3 contains 17 residues. Trimming removed 4 bases from V and 5 bases from J; junction bases left unmatched: 15. Germline lookup yields CDR1 SGHDT and CDR2 YYEEEE. The DNA for the CDR3 is TGTGCCAGCAGCCTGGGGGTTTCGCGGGGGGGCCGGGAGACCCAGTACTTC. Translated: CASSLGVSRGGRETQYF. The full variable domain, completed using reference TRBV5-6 and TRBJ2-5, is DAGVTQSPTHLIKTRGQQVTLRCSPKSGHDTVSWYQQALGQGPQFIFQYYEEEERQRGNFPDRFSGHQFPNYSSELNVNALLLGDSALYLCASSLGVSRGGRETQYFGPGTRLLVL.

This clonotype occurred many times. The chain has TRBV27 and TRBJ1-2; TRBD1 might be the D (5 bases). The V gene's germline CDR1 is MNHEY and CDR2 SMNVEV (reference sequence). This CDR3 region has 12 residues. V was clipped by 5 bases and J by 6 bases, with 10 bases between them. The CDR3: CASSADRNGYTF. CDR3 nucleotides: TGTGCCAGCAGTGCAGACAGAAATGGCTACACCTTC.

This clonotype has a handful of counts. V and J are TRBV20-1 and TRBJ2-1; 7 nucleotides agree with TRBD1. V lost 1 base and J lost 3; bases outside the gene matches: 6. CDR1 is DFQATT, CDR2 SNEGSKA, per germline (reference sequence). CDR3 size: 15 residues. The CDR3 nucleotides are TGCAGTGCTAGAGGTGACAGGGCCCTCTACAATGAGCAGTTCTTC. Its protein is CSARGDRALYNEQFF.

The chain joins TRBV12-3 or TRBV12-4 to TRBJ2-7, with a tentative D call TRBD2 (5 bases). V was shortened by 5 bases and J by 7 bases, with 21 bases between the two germline ends. This CDR3 is 15 amino acids long. The CDR3 coding sequence is TGTGCCAGCAGTCAGGACGGAGGTTTCTACGAGGAGCAGTACTTC. Its translation is CASSQDGGFYEEQYF.

This chain links TRBV2 with TRBJ2-7, with 10 bases matching TRBD1. CDR1 and CDR2 from the germline V gene are SNHLY and FYNNEI. J lost 5 bases, V lost 8 bases, and 9 bases had no gene match. The CDR3 runs to 14 residues. CDR3 loop: CASQRDRGIDEQYF. CDR3 nucleotides: TGTGCCAGCCAGCGGGACAGGGGTATCGACGAGCAGTACTTC.

This clonotype was recorded a few times. V gene TRBV12-3 or TRBV12-4 combines with J gene TRBJ2-2, with 8 bases that match TRBD2. The trim removed 2 bases at V and 0 bases at J, leaving 8 bases unmatched. The length of the CDR3 is 18 residues. The chain's CDR3 is CASSLYVPSGSNTGELFF. The DNA for the CDR3 is TGTGCCAGCAGTTTATACGTGCCTAGCGGGTCGAACACCGGGGAGCTGTTTTTT.

This clonotype occurred many times. The CDR3 here is CASSFPGAGGGTEAFF. The DNA of the CDR3 is TGTGCCAGCAGTTTCCCCGGGGCAGGGGGGGGCACTGAAGCTTTCTTT. This chain uses TRBV28 with TRBJ1-1, with 7 bases identical to TRBD1. Germline assignment: CDR1 MDHEN and CDR2 SYDVKM. Trimming took 3 bases from V and 4 from J; bases not matched to a gene: 11. This CDR3 is 16 amino acids long.

V is TRBV5-8 and J is TRBJ2-7; weak D call: TRBD2 (6 bases). The CDR3 contains 16 residues. With 3 bases removed from V and 6 bases from J, the gap between germline ends came to 22 bases. In germline, CDR1 is SGHTS, CDR2 YDEGEE. CDR3 sequence: CASSSGWGTVPGEQYF. The DNA for the CDR3 is TGTGCCAGCAGCTCAGGGTGGGGGACTGTCCCCGGCGAGCAGTACTTC.

The chain carries TRBV20-1 and TRBJ2-1; 10 bases agree with TRBD2. Trimming took 1 base from V and 9 from J; bases not matched to a gene: 18. The CDR3 is made up of 18 amino acids. CDR1 is DFQATT, CDR2 SNEGSKA, per germline (reference sequence). CDR3 nucleotide sequence: TGCAGTGCTAGAGTTTATGTGCGGTTGAGCGGGGGGGAGGGTGAGCAGTTCTTC. This translates into CSARVYVRLSGGEGEQFF.

The CDR3 region is CASSPADGGPYEQYF. CDR3 DNA: TGTGCCAGTAGTCCAGCCGACGGAGGCCCCTACGAGCAGTACTTC. This chain connects TRBV19 to TRBJ2-7, with D possibly TRBD2 on 5 matching bases. The CDR3 spans 15 residues. V was trimmed by 5 bases and J by 2 bases, leaving 16 bases between them. CDR1 LNHDA and CDR2 SQIVND come from the germline V gene (reference sequence).

This clonotype occurred a few times. The chain uses TRBV7-9 and TRBJ2-1, with 14 positions matching TRBD2. The CDR3 sequence is 15 residues long. From germline, CDR1 is SEHNR and CDR2 FQNEAQ (reference sequence). J was trimmed by 7 bases and V by 5 bases; bases with no gene match: 4. CDR3 bases: TGTGCCAGCAGCCGACTAGCGGGGGGGAGTAATGAGCAGTTCTTC. This encodes CASSRLAGGSNEQFF. Full variable domain (rest looked up from reference TRBV7-9 and TRBJ2-1): DTGVSQNPRHKITKRGQNVTFRCDPISEHNRLYWYRQTLGQGPEFLTYFQNEAQLEKSRLLSDRFSAERPKGSFSTLEIQRTEQGDSAMYLCASSRLAGGSNEQFFGPGTRLTVL.

V is TRBV19 and J is TRBJ1-5, with 9 nucleotides matching TRBD1. Trimming took 6 bases from V and 4 from J; bases not matched to a gene: 7. The CDR3 has 15 amino acids. Looked up from germline, CDR1 is LNHDA and CDR2 is SQIVND (reference sequence). The CDR3 bases are TGTGCCAGTAGAATACAGGGGGCTTTGAATCAGCCCCAGCATTTT. Its protein is CASRIQGALNQPQHF.

The sample holds a few counts of this clonotype. V is TRBV5-6 and J is TRBJ1-5, with 8 bases identical to TRBD1. Germline V CDR1 and CDR2: SGHDT, YYEEEE. This CDR3 comprises 15 residues. Germline trimming cut 4 bases from V and 4 bases from J; bases unmatched to any gene: 7. CDR3 sequence reads: CASSEGQALNQPQHF. The CDR3 nucleotides are TGTGCCAGCAGCGAGGGACAGGCGTTAAATCAGCCCCAGCATTTT.

The chain joins TRBV4-1 to TRBJ1-5, with D maybe TRBD1 (6 bases). Trimming removed 2 bases from V and 2 bases from J, with 13 bases in between. The CDR3 runs 16 residues. CDR1 MGHRA and CDR2 YSYEKL come from the germline V gene. In DNA form, the CDR3 reads TGCGCCAGCAGCCAAAAAACAGGGTTTGGCAATCAGCCCCAGCATTTT. This codes for CASSQKTGFGNQPQHF.

The J gene is TRBJ2-1, the V gene TRBV7-2, with no clear D. The CDR3 has 14 amino acids. The germline V gene encodes CDR1 SGHTA and CDR2 FQGNSA. With 5 bases removed from V and 8 bases from J, the gap between germline ends came to 16 bases. The CDR3, as DNA: TGTGCCAGCAGCCCCCCCGGGTTCGCCGATGAGCAGTTCTTC. Its protein product is CASSPPGFADEQFF.

This clonotype was detected only a few times. This chain joins TRBV7-8 and TRBJ1-3; D possibly corresponds to TRBD1 (6 bases). V dropped 0 bases and J dropped 2 bases, with 14 bases sitting between them. The CDR3 extends over 17 amino acids. The germline gives CDR1 SGHVS, CDR2 FQNEAQ. CDR3 sequence: CASSLATQGKTGNTIYF. CDR3 in DNA: TGTGCCAGCAGCTTAGCCACTCAGGGGAAGACTGGAAACACCATATATTTT.

V usage is TRBV3-1 and J usage is TRBJ2-3; no clear D gene. V was clipped by 1 base and J by 6 bases, with 14 bases between them. The CDR3 consists of 15 residues. The germline V gene has CDR1 LGHDT and CDR2 YNNKEL (reference sequence). Here the CDR3 DNA reads TGTGCCAGCAGCCAAGTCGCCGGGCCCCGCGATACGCAGTATTTT. Its translation: CASSQVAGPRDTQYF.

V gene TRBV5-6 combines with J gene TRBJ1-1; D might be TRBD1 (5 bases). In germline, CDR1 is SGHDT, CDR2 YYEEEE. Trimming took 3 bases from V and 5 from J, leaving 14 bases between them. The CDR3 runs to 14 residues. The CDR3 DNA reads as TGTGCCAGCAGCTCGGTTTTGGGGGGGACTGAAGCTTTCTTT. Protein product: CASSSVLGGTEAFF.

This clonotype was counted once. The chain joins TRBV12-3 or TRBV12-4 to TRBJ2-7; 7 bases agree with TRBD2. Trimming cost V 4 bases and J 5 bases; bases outside gene matches: 2. The CDR3 consists of 12 residues. The CDR3 spells CASSSGGDEQYF. Written as DNA, the CDR3 is TGTGCCAGCAGTTCGGGGGGTGACGAGCAGTACTTC.

This chain links TRBV20-1 with TRBJ2-1, with TRBD2 identical over 12 bases. From germline, CDR1 is DFQATT and CDR2 SNEGSKA (reference sequence). V dropped 0 bases and J dropped 0; count of bases not matched to a gene: 3. This CDR3 is 17 amino acids long. CDR3 region: CSARDGLAGLSYNEQFF. For the CDR3, the DNA is TGCAGTGCTAGAGACGGACTAGCGGGGCTCTCCTACAATGAGCAGTTCTTC.

This chain joins TRBV7-9 and TRBJ1-1; possible D gene TRBD1, 5 bases. The ends were cut back, 6 bases at V and 3 bases at J, with 14 bases in the middle. This CDR3 has 14 amino acids. Germline V CDR1 and CDR2: SEHNR, FQNEAQ (reference sequence). The CDR3 here is CASRPIGGHTEAFF. The CDR3 DNA sequence: TGTGCCAGCAGACCCATTGGGGGACACACTGAAGCTTTCTTT.

V usage is TRBV30 and J usage is TRBJ2-1, with 9 bases aligning to TRBD1. There are 14 residues in the CDR3. J lost 6 bases, V lost 4 bases, and 7 bases had no gene match. The germline V gene encodes CDR1 GTSNPN and CDR2 SVGIG (reference sequence). The CDR3 DNA reads TGTGCCTGGACGTCGGGACAGGGAGGCAATGAGCAGTTCTTC. It encodes CAWTSGQGGNEQFF.

This chain uses TRBV4-1 with TRBJ1-2; D is perhaps TRBD1 (5 bases). Trimming pared 5 bases from V and 1 base from J, leaving 8 bases between. The CDR3 has 13 amino acids. Per the germline V gene, CDR1 is MGHRA and CDR2 is YSYEKL. The CDR3 coding sequence is TGCGCCAGCAGCTTCCAGGGTAACTATGGCTACACCTTC. This translates into CASSFQGNYGYTF.

This clonotype was detected a few times. This chain uses TRBV19 with TRBJ1-1; D unresolved. V lost 10 bases and J 7 bases, leaving 13 bases between the germline ends. Germline-derived CDR1 and CDR2 are LNHDA and SQIVND (reference sequence). CDR3 size: 11 residues. Here the CDR3 DNA reads TGTGCCACCTTGTCCTACAATGAAGCTTTCTTT. Protein product: CATLSYNEAFF.